Below, one TCR beta chain is given with its context. These data belong to a study of T cell changes during pregnancy in multiple sclerosis. Assay: immunoSEQ multiplex PCR; the TCRdb copy retains only in-frame clones and omits some. The data contain tens of thousands of clones, approximately 86% of them singletons. Sequencing used peripheral blood, obtained before pregnancy. This receptor was obtained from a female donor with multiple sclerosis, enrolled in a pregnancy study.

In DNA form, the CDR3 reads TGTGCCAGCAGCTCTTATGGACAGGGGGCCCCCTATGGCTACACCTTC. Residues: CASSSYGQGAPYGYTF. The rearrangement links TRBV7-8 to TRBJ1-2; 11 bases line up with TRBD1. The CDR3 length is 16 residues. The J segment lost 4 bases and the V segment lost 4 bases, leaving 8 bases of the junction unmatched. CDR1 is SGHVS, CDR2 FQNEAQ, per germline.